This T cell receptor (beta chain) was captured in a study of blood T cell repertoires in COVID-19. Original data processing: Amplification from reference gene primers served as the basis for estimated nucleated cell counts. TCRdb's copy holds only in-frame clones and misses some; the assay was immunoSEQ multiplex PCR. V and J calls and clone size are copied from that table; D and trimming were computed from the DNA. The sample lists 85,000 to 100,000 clones, just over 90% seen once, with about 1.7% in the top ten. Germline lookup yields CDR1 KGHSH and CDR2 LQKENI. The ends lost 0 bases at V and 6 bases at J; junction bases unmatched: 7. The CDR3 covers 16 residues.

The sequence was collected from a man between 60 and 75 years old with acute or convalescent COVID-19. The chain couples TRBV18 to TRBJ1-1; 10 positions match TRBD1. Sequencing used peripheral blood. The CDR3 nucleotides read TGTGCCAGCTCACCACCCGGGACAGGGGTCAGGCCTGAAGCTTTCTTT. Its protein product is CASSPPGTGVRPEAFF.